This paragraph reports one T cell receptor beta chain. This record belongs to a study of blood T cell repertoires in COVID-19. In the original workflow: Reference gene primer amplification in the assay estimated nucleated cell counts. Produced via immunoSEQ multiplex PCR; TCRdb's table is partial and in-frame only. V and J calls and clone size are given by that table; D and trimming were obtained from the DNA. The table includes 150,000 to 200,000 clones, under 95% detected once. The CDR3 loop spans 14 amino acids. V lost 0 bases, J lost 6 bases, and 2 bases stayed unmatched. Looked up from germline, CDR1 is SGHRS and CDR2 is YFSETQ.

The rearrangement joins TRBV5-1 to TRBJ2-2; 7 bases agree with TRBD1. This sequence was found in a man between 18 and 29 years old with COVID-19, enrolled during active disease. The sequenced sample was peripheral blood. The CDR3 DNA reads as TGCGCCAGCAGCTTGGGACAGGGCGCCGGGGAGCTGTTTTTT. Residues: CASSLGQGAGELFF.